This T cell receptor beta chain stems from a study of cytomegalovirus exposure and HLA in healthy donors. Study-level information: According to later analysis, the same platform produced the 110 or so validation and 666 first-cohort repertoires.

A roughly 130-subject validation cohort, separate from the approximately 720-subject first cohort, supplied the donors. Findings and limits, study-wide: In vitro assays verified that three CMV-associated chains recognized CMV antigens specifically. The authors listed 180 or so TCR beta chains as cytomegalovirus-associated.

V lost 3 bases and J lost 7; bases outside the gene matches: 5. The CDR3 has 14 residues. The germline V gene has CDR1 SGHRS and CDR2 YFSETQ. As concerns this clone: The antigen remains undetermined.

Some clones are missing from TCRdb's copy, which holds only in-frame ones; the method was immunoSEQ multiplex PCR. This table has 120,000 to 150,000 clones, around nine tenths appearing once. This receptor was identified in a young man in good health and CMV-seropositive. What was sequenced was PBMCs. The rearrangement uses TRBV5-1 and TRBJ1-4; TRBD1 aligns across 8 bases. The CDR3: CASSSGQGFEKLFF. In DNA, the CDR3 is TGCGCCAGCAGCTCTGGACAGGGCTTTGAAAAACTGTTTTTT.